This T cell receptor (beta chain) was retrieved from a study of shared clonotypes between healthy human individuals. Study outcomes and limitations: Sampling covered blood only; tissue repertoires likely differ. Sequencing depth was expected to influence donor clonotype sharing. Compared with memory subsets, naive subsets generally had larger estimated richness.

Of note for this clone: As yet, its antigen is unknown.

CD8 cells regarded as naive lacked CD45RO, were positively chosen for CCR7, and omitted terminally differentiated effector memory CD45RA+ cells. The table came from immunoSEQ multiplex PCR; TCRdb's copy has only in-frame clones and leaves some out. The sample includes about 820,000 clones, around 92% seen only once; the top ten take approximately 25%. CDR1 SGHTA and CDR2 FQGNSA come from the germline V gene. The trim removed 4 bases at V and 1 base at J, leaving 8 bases unmatched. This CDR3 is 16 amino acids long. This receptor was taken from a man aged 30 to 39 in good health. The chain recombines TRBV7-2 with TRBJ2-3; TRBD1 matches at 7 bases. Sequencing used naive CD8+ T cells sorted from blood. The DNA of the CDR3 is TGTGCCAGCAGCTCCGGGACAGCACTAGGCACAGATACGCAGTATTTT. Its protein is CASSSGTALGTDTQYF. The full variable domain, rest sourced from reference TRBV7-2 and TRBJ2-3, is GAGVSQSPSNKVTEKGKDVELRCDPISGHTALYWYRQSLGQGLEFLIYFQGNSAPDKSGLPSDRFSAERTGGSVSTLTIQRTQQEDSAVYLCASSSGTALGTDTQYFGPGTRLTVL.